This TCR beta chain was recorded in a study of control samples from healthy donors and cancer patients. CDR1 is SGHVS, CDR2 FQNEAQ, per germline. The V gene end was trimmed by 4 bases and the J gene end by 2 bases; junction bases not matched to a gene: 2. CDR3 size: 14 residues. Using immunoSEQ multiplex PCR, the repertoire was profiled, and TCRdb retains in-frame clones only, with some absent. The sample has about 130,000 clones; approximately 84% are singletons. The source material was blood. This TCR derives from a man in his late teens or twenties in good health. The chain recombines TRBV7-8 with TRBJ2-7; 10 bases are a match to TRBD1. CDR3 region: CASSSGQGAYEQYF. CDR3 bases: TGTGCCAGCAGCTCCGGACAGGGGGCCTACGAGCAGTACTTC.